This TCR beta chain stems from a study of cytomegalovirus exposure and HLA in healthy donors. The overall study: Genotyping showed 70% to 90% of hundreds of donors falling in the Caucasian-associated ancestry cluster.

This CDR3 region has 13 residues. V lost 5 bases and J 3 bases, leaving 10 bases between the germline ends. Germline CDR1 and CDR2: MNHNS and SASEGT. The PCR made use of 60 Vbeta and 13 Jbeta primers. Libraries were prepared by immunoSEQ multiplex PCR; TCRdb keeps only in-frame clonotypes and omits some of them. Counted here are 150,000 to 250,000 clones, 79% occurring once; the ten biggest clones make up around 1.4%. Regarding this clone: Its antigen is not known.

The study's findings and limits: The analysis excluded some indistinguishable V segments, including TRBV6-2 and TRBV6-3.

Each donor was healthy, and each was a bone marrow donor. This TCR came from a girl aged 5-17 years in good health and CMV-seropositive. Sequenced sample: PBMCs. V and J are TRBV6-1 and TRBJ1-1; perhaps TRBD1 as D (5 bases). In DNA, the CDR3 is TGTGCCAGCAGTTCATGGGGGGACACTGAAGCTTTCTTT. It yields the protein CASSSWGDTEAFF.